These 32 T cell receptor beta chains originate from one sample sequenced in a study of T cell responses to AZD1222 COVID-19 vaccine. Clones were sequenced by immunoSEQ multiplex PCR, and TCRdb holds only the in-frame ones, with some missing. Among about 150,000 clones, less than 90% were seen once, and the ten largest hold 5.5%. Material: peripheral blood, obtained on day 0 of MenACWY control vaccination. The source is an adult in good health.

This clone was observed a handful of times. The rearrangement links TRBV4-2 to TRBJ1-2; the D gene is possibly TRBD1 (5 bases). V gave up 4 bases and J gave up 5 bases, with 8 bases separating them. The CDR3 consists of 12 residues. Germline CDR1 LGHNA, CDR2 YNFKEQ. CDR3 amino acids: CASSPGVYGYTF. As DNA, the CDR3 is TGTGCCAGCAGCCCGGGGGTTTATGGCTACACCTTC.

The table lists this clone with a count of one. The chain has TRBV11-3 and TRBJ1-6; D is uncertain. V was clipped by 0 bases and J by 0 bases, with 6 bases between them. Germline V gene data show CDR1 as SGHNT and CDR2 as YENEEA. The CDR3 is 16 residues long. The CDR3 spells CASSLDGSSYNSPLHF. Written as DNA, the CDR3 is TGTGCCAGCAGCTTAGACGGAAGCTCCTATAATTCACCCCTCCACTTT.

This clone was seen more than once but under ten times. The chain recombines TRBV7-2 with TRBJ2-7; D tentatively reads TRBD1 or TRBD2 (5 bases each). The V gene's germline CDR1 is SGHTA and CDR2 FQGNSA. This CDR3 region has 15 residues. The V gene lost 8 bases and the J gene lost 7 bases, with 24 bases spanning the gap. The chain's CDR3 is CASGIKPGHSGEQYF. CDR3 in DNA: TGTGCCAGCGGAATAAAGCCGGGGCACTCGGGGGAGCAGTACTTC. Looking up the rest from reference TRBV7-2 and TRBJ2-7 gives the full variable domain: GAGVSQSPSNKVTEKGKDVELRCDPISGHTALYWYRQSLGQGLEFLIYFQGNSAPDKSGLPSDRFSAERTGGSVSTLTIQRTQQEDSAVYLCASGIKPGHSGEQYFGPGTRLTVT.

This chain uses TRBV11-3 with TRBJ1-1; D is ambiguous. Germline CDR1 reads SGHNT; CDR2 reads YENEEA. This CDR3 is built from 14 residues. Between the trimmed V and J ends, which lost 5 bases and 0 bases, there was a span of 10 bases. Here the CDR3 reads CASSVRPVNTEAFF. The CDR3 bases are TGTGCCAGCAGCGTAAGACCAGTGAACACTGAAGCTTTCTTT.

The chain joins TRBV5-1 to TRBJ2-7, with 8 positions matching TRBD1. After removal of 0 bases from V and 2 bases from J, the junction contained 7 bases not matched to a gene. CDR1 and CDR2 (germline): SGHRS, YFSETQ. The CDR3 covers 16 residues. In DNA form, the CDR3 reads TGCGCCAGCAGCTTGGTGACAGGGGCTACAACCTACGAGCAGTACGTC. This codes for CASSLVTGATTYEQYV.

The CDR3 protein is CATSVGTEQFF. CDR3 DNA: TGTGCCACCAGTGTGGGGACCGAGCAGTTCTTC. This chain uses TRBV24-1 with TRBJ2-1; D might be TRBD1 or TRBD2, each matching 5 bases. The germline V and J ends were trimmed by 5 bases and 10 bases, with 8 bases remaining between them. Germline CDR1 is KGHDR and CDR2 is SFDVKD. This CDR3 region has 11 residues.

This clone turned up a few times. The rearrangement uses TRBV5-1 and TRBJ1-5; D gene uncertain. The CDR3 covers 15 residues. Looked up from germline, CDR1 is SGHRS and CDR2 is YFSETQ. With 0 bases removed from V and 5 bases from J, the gap between germline ends came to 12 bases. This CDR3 reads CASSLEGRSDQPQHF. CDR3 nucleotide sequence: TGCGCCAGCAGCTTGGAGGGCAGGTCGGATCAGCCCCAGCATTTT.

The chain couples TRBV11-2 to TRBJ2-7; TRBD1 matches at 9 bases. Losses at the gene ends were 4 bases for V and 7 bases for J; bases not matched to a gene: 5. CDR1 and CDR2 from the germline V gene are SGHAT and FQNNGV. The length of the CDR3 is 13 residues. The CDR3 spells CASSSYRGREQYV. CDR3 in DNA: TGTGCCAGCAGCTCCTACAGGGGGCGAGAGCAGTACGTC.

The J gene is TRBJ2-2, the V gene TRBV11-2; tentative D call: TRBD1 (5 bases). Per the germline V gene, CDR1 is SGHAT and CDR2 is FQNNGV. This CDR3 spans 17 amino acids. Trimming cost V 0 bases and J 5 bases, with 16 bases left between them. The CDR3 loop is CASSLDFKGAETGELFF. The CDR3 nucleotides read TGTGCCAGCAGCTTAGATTTTAAAGGGGCGGAGACCGGGGAGCTGTTTTTT.

This rearrangement joins TRBV18 to TRBJ1-4, with 7 bases identical to TRBD1. The V gene's germline CDR1 is KGHSH and CDR2 LQKENI. This CDR3 is 15 amino acids long. The J segment lost 0 bases and the V segment lost 4 bases, leaving 2 bases of the junction unmatched. Here the CDR3 reads CASSQDRSTNEKLFF. For the CDR3, the DNA is TGTGCCAGCTCACAGGACAGGTCAACTAATGAAAAACTGTTTTTT. Using reference TRBV18 and TRBJ1-4 for the parts outside the CDR3, the full variable domain is NAGVMQNPRHLVRRRGQEARLRCSPMKGHSHVYWYRQLPEEGLKFMVYLQKENIIDESGMPKERFSAEFPKEGPSILRIQQVVRGDSAAYFCASSQDRSTNEKLFFGSGTQLSVL.

The table lists this clone with a few counts. The genes are TRBV12-1 and TRBJ2-7. TRBV12-1 is deemed a pseudogene. The CDR3 length is 10 residues. The CDR3 DNA reads as TGTGCCAGCGTAAGATACGAGCAGTACTTC. It codes for CASVRYEQYF.

The rearrangement uses TRBV5-6 and TRBJ1-6, with a weak D call TRBD1 (6 bases). This CDR3 is 19 amino acids long. Germline V gene data show CDR1 as SGHDT and CDR2 as YYEEEE. The V gene lost 0 bases and the J gene lost 0 bases, with 16 bases spanning the gap. CDR3 in DNA: TGTGCCAGCAGCTTGGCGGAAGATAGGGGGTCCTCCTATAATTCACCCCTCCACTTT. Its translation is CASSLAEDRGSSYNSPLHF.

This clone was found once. The V and J genes are TRBV5-1 and TRBJ1-2; D gene ambiguous. The germline V and J ends were trimmed by 2 bases and 8 bases, with 25 bases remaining between them. The CDR3 is 17 amino acids. CDR1 and CDR2 (germline): SGHRS, YFSETQ. The CDR3 protein is CASSFGGATQPREGYTF. The DNA of the CDR3 is TGCGCCAGCAGCTTTGGTGGTGCGACCCAGCCCCGAGAGGGCTACACCTTC. Drawing the rest from reference TRBV5-1 and TRBJ1-2, the complete variable domain is KAGVTQTPRYLIKTRGQQVTLSCSPISGHRSVSWYQQTPGQGLQFLFEYFSETQRNKGNFPGRFSGRQFSNSRSEMNVSTLELGDSALYLCASSFGGATQPREGYTFGSGTRLTVV.

The chain recombines TRBV7-3 with TRBJ2-7, with 12 bases that match TRBD2. V was clipped by 5 bases and J by 6 bases; unmatched bases: 5. Germline CDR1 SGHTA, CDR2 FQGTGA. This CDR3 is built from 14 residues. CDR3 amino acids: CASSRLAGEGEQYF. The CDR3 DNA reads TGTGCCAGCAGCCGACTAGCGGGAGAGGGCGAGCAGTACTTC.

The genes are TRBV5-1 and TRBJ1-5, with TRBD1 matching 8 bases. This CDR3 region has 14 residues. From germline, CDR1 is SGHRS and CDR2 YFSETQ. With 3 bases clipped from V and 7 bases from J, the junction kept 6 bases outside the gene matches. The CDR3 DNA follows: TGCGCCAGCAGCTCCATGACAGGGGAACAGCCCCAGCATTTT. Protein: CASSSMTGEQPQHF.

This chain uses TRBV7-2 with TRBJ2-5; 8 nucleotides line up with TRBD1. This CDR3 has 15 amino acids. V lost 1 base and J lost 2; bases outside the gene matches: 3. The germline V gene has CDR1 SGHTA and CDR2 FQGNSA. The CDR3 nucleotides are TGTGCCAGCAGCTTAGGGGACAGGCCTCAAGAGACCCAGTACTTC. This sequence encodes CASSLGDRPQETQYF.

The rearrangement joins TRBV5-6 to TRBJ2-7; D is unresolved. V gave up 5 bases and J gave up 4 bases, with 10 bases separating them. Germline CDR1 and CDR2: SGHDT and YYEEEE. The CDR3 extends over 12 amino acids. CDR3: CASSRDRYEQYF. In DNA, the CDR3 is TGTGCCAGCAGTAGGGATCGGTACGAGCAGTACTTC.

The chain employs TRBV13 and TRBJ1-4, with D tentatively TRBD1 (5 bases). The germline V gene encodes CDR1 PRHDT and CDR2 FYEKMQ (reference sequence). The CDR3 length is 14 residues. V lost 5 bases and J 4 bases, leaving 11 bases between the germline ends. The CDR3: CASSQRRGNEKLFF. CDR3 coding DNA: TGTGCCAGCAGCCAAAGGAGGGGTAATGAAAAACTGTTTTTT.

The V gene is TRBV11-3, the J gene TRBJ1-1; D not certain. V lost 3 bases and J 4 bases, leaving 9 bases between the germline ends. The germline V gene has CDR1 SGHNT and CDR2 YENEEA. This CDR3 is 13 amino acids long. CDR3 sequence reads: CASSFDVGTEAFF. The DNA of the CDR3 is TGTGCCAGCAGCTTCGACGTAGGCACTGAAGCTTTCTTT.

The chain joins TRBV5-4 to TRBJ2-1; possible D gene TRBD2, 6 bases. The CDR3 totals 15 residues. Trimming removed 2 bases from V and 10 bases from J, with 19 bases in between. The germline CDR1 and CDR2 sequences are SGHNT and YYREEE (reference sequence). The CDR3 nucleotides are TGTGCCAGCAGCTTAATAATGCACAGCGGGCAAGAGCAGTTCTTC. Protein: CASSLIMHSGQEQFF.

The chain uses TRBV19 and TRBJ2-2; D uncertain. Trimming pared 1 base from V and 3 bases from J, leaving 12 bases between. The length of the CDR3 is 16 residues. Germline V lookup: CDR1 LNHDA, CDR2 SQIVND (reference sequence). CDR3 DNA: TGTGCCAGTAGTATAGTAAGGACGAGACACACCGGGGAGCTGTTTTTT. Its translation is CASSIVRTRHTGELFF.

This rearrangement joins TRBV7-9 to TRBJ2-6; D unclear. The CDR3 runs 16 residues. Trimming took 3 bases from V and 0 from J, leaving 9 bases between them. Per the germline V gene, CDR1 is SEHNR and CDR2 is FQNEAQ (reference sequence). The DNA for the CDR3 is TGTGCCAGCAGCTTCCCGCCCAACTCTGGGGCCAACGTCCTGACTTTC. This codes for CASSFPPNSGANVLTF. The entire variable domain, with the rest obtained from reference TRBV7-9 and TRBJ2-6, is as follows: DTGVSQNPRHKITKRGQNVTFRCDPISEHNRLYWYRQTLGQGPEFLTYFQNEAQLEKSRLLSDRFSAERPKGSFSTLEIQRTEQGDSAMYLCASSFPPNSGANVLTFGAGSRLTVL.

The rearrangement joins TRBV6-4 to TRBJ1-1, with D maybe TRBD1 (6 bases). CDR3 size: 14 residues. Trimming took 6 bases from V and 1 from J, leaving 12 bases between them. Germline V lookup: CDR1 MRHNA, CDR2 SNTAGT. CDR3 DNA sequence: TGTGCCAGCAGCGTTGGGACACCGAACACTGAAGCTTTCTTT. The encoded protein is CASSVGTPNTEAFF.

The genes are TRBV27 and TRBJ2-1, with D possibly TRBD2 on 6 matching bases. The CDR3 consists of 16 residues. With 0 bases removed from V and 4 bases from J, the gap between germline ends came to 13 bases. Per the germline V gene, CDR1 is MNHEY and CDR2 is SMNVEV (reference sequence). The CDR3 bases are TGTGCCAGCAGTTTATCCCGGAATAGCGGATACAATGAGCAGTTCTTC. The encoded protein is CASSLSRNSGYNEQFF.

The V gene is TRBV9, the J gene TRBJ2-1; D ambiguous. Germline V lookup: CDR1 SGDLS, CDR2 YYNGEE. The V end lost 4 bases, the J end lost 4 bases, and 9 bases lay between the germline ends. The CDR3 sequence is 13 residues long. The CDR3 loop is CASSPVLYNEQFF. CDR3 nucleotide sequence: TGTGCCAGCAGCCCCGTCTTGTACAATGAGCAGTTCTTC.

The chain recombines TRBV27 with TRBJ1-1, with TRBD1 as a possible D gene (5 bases). Trimming cost V 4 bases and J 0 bases, with 9 bases left between them. The CDR3 extends over 14 amino acids. CDR1 and CDR2 (germline): MNHEY, SMNVEV (reference sequence). The CDR3 reads CASSSRVLNTEAFF. The CDR3 DNA is TGTGCCAGCAGTTCCAGGGTGCTGAACACTGAAGCTTTCTTT.

This chain joins TRBV18 and TRBJ1-5, with 8 bases aligning to TRBD1. The germline V gene has CDR1 KGHSH and CDR2 LQKENI. This CDR3 contains 16 residues. The V segment lost 5 bases and the J segment 0 bases; nucleotides outside the gene matches: 6. CDR3 amino acids: CASSVDRAYSNQPQHF. The CDR3 coding sequence is TGTGCCAGCTCAGTGGACAGGGCCTATAGCAATCAGCCCCAGCATTTT. The variable domain in full, with the rest retrieved from reference TRBV18 and TRBJ1-5, is NAGVMQNPRHLVRRRGQEARLRCSPMKGHSHVYWYRQLPEEGLKFMVYLQKENIIDESGMPKERFSAEFPKEGPSILRIQQVVRGDSAAYFCASSVDRAYSNQPQHFGDGTRLSIL.

V is TRBV3-1 (or the pseudogene TRBV3-2) and J is TRBJ2-1; 12 bases match TRBD2. CDR1 is LGHDT, CDR2 YNNKEL, per germline (reference sequence). The CDR3 extends over 16 amino acids. Trimming at V came to 2 bases and at J to 3 bases, leaving 2 bases not matched to a gene. CDR3 DNA sequence: TGTGCCAGCAGCCAACTAGCGGGGGGGCGCTACAATGAGCAGTTCTTC. It specifies CASSQLAGGRYNEQFF.

The gene calls are TRBV10-1 and TRBJ2-3; possible D gene TRBD1, 7 bases. Between the trimmed V and J ends, which lost 5 bases and 4 bases, there was a span of 16 bases. The CDR3 extends over 15 amino acids. Germline V CDR1 and CDR2: WNHNN, SYGVQD (reference sequence). Here the CDR3 DNA reads TGCGCCAGCAGTCATACAGGGGAGGACGCAGATACGCAGTATTTT. Translated: CASSHTGEDADTQYF.

This chain joins TRBV13 and TRBJ1-2, with a tentative D call TRBD1 (6 bases). The germline V gene has CDR1 PRHDT and CDR2 FYEKMQ (reference sequence). V dropped 3 bases and J dropped 0 bases, with 11 bases sitting between them. The CDR3 has 15 amino acids. CDR3 protein: CASSFKNRANYGYTF. CDR3 bases: TGTGCCAGCAGCTTCAAGAACAGGGCTAACTATGGCTACACCTTC.

The chain couples TRBV3-1 (or the pseudogene TRBV3-2) to TRBJ1-6; 7 bases map to TRBD1. With V trimmed by 3 bases and J by 4 bases, 3 bases remained unmatched. Germline V gives CDR1 LGHDT, CDR2 YNNKEL (reference sequence). The CDR3 covers 15 residues. This chain's CDR3 is CASSQSGGYNSPLHF. As DNA, the CDR3 is TGTGCCAGCAGCCAGTCAGGGGGGTATAATTCACCCCTCCACTTT.

This chain links TRBV2 with TRBJ2-7; 7 bases match TRBD1. Germline CDR1 SNHLY, CDR2 FYNNEI. This CDR3 has 12 amino acids. V lost 2 bases to trimming and J lost 6 bases; unmatched junction nucleotides: 1. Here the CDR3 reads CASSETGAEQYV. The CDR3 bases are TGTGCCAGCAGTGAAACAGGGGCCGAGCAGTACGTC.